Shown below are 14 T cell receptor beta chains from a single sample sequenced in a study of control samples from healthy donors and cancer patients. The data were produced by immunoSEQ multiplex PCR, yet TCRdb's version contains in-frame clones alone and is incomplete. The sample lists about 100,000 clones, approximately 90% seen once, with over 6.5% in the top ten. Material for sequencing was blood. These receptors were obtained from a man under 40 in good health.

Only one count was recorded for this clone. Other nucleotide sequences in the sample specify the same CDR3. The V gene is TRBV9, the J gene TRBJ2-1, with 8 nucleotides matching TRBD2. Germline CDR1 and CDR2: SGDLS and YYNGEE. This CDR3 comprises 15 residues. Trimming took 3 bases from V and 9 from J; bases not matched to a gene: 11. The CDR3 sequence: CASSGTSGSGGEQFF. In nucleotides, the CDR3 is TGTGCCAGCAGCGGGACAAGCGGGAGCGGCGGTGAGCAGTTCTTC. The full variable domain, completed using reference TRBV9 and TRBJ2-1, is DSGVTQTPKHLITATGQRVTLRCSPRSGDLSVYWYQQSLDQGLQFLIQYYNGEERAKGNILERFSAQQFPDLHSELNLSSLELGDSALYFCASSGTSGSGGEQFFGPGTRLTVL.

Here the CDR3 reads CASSLQGANYGYTF. The CDR3 bases are TGTGCCAGCTCATTGCAGGGGGCGAACTATGGCTACACCTTC. The chain couples TRBV18 to TRBJ1-2; 8 nucleotides align to TRBD1. This CDR3 is built from 14 residues. V lost 5 bases to trimming and J lost 2 bases; unmatched junction nucleotides: 4. CDR1 is KGHSH, CDR2 LQKENI, per germline.

The chain links TRBV19 to TRBJ1-2, with 7 bases that match TRBD1. Germline CDR1 is LNHDA and CDR2 is SQIVND (reference sequence). The V segment lost 5 bases and the J segment 0 bases; nucleotides outside the gene matches: 15. This CDR3 contains 18 residues. The CDR3 region is CASSPRTGIPASNYGYTF. Here the CDR3 DNA reads TGTGCCAGTAGTCCGCGGACAGGCATTCCTGCGTCTAACTATGGCTACACCTTC.

The chain has TRBV7-9 and TRBJ2-3; TRBD1 agrees at 9 bases. From germline, CDR1 is SEHNR and CDR2 FQNEAQ (reference sequence). V dropped 4 bases and J dropped 5; count of bases not matched to a gene: 4. This CDR3 has 14 amino acids. CDR3 sequence: CASSWGQGRDTQYF. The CDR3 nucleotides are TGTGCCAGCAGCTGGGGACAGGGAAGAGATACGCAGTATTTT.

The chain joins TRBV5-6 to TRBJ1-1, with D uncertain. Trimming took off 6 bases at V and 7 bases at J, with 10 bases between the two ends. Germline CDR1 is SGHDT and CDR2 is YYEEEE. The CDR3 extends over 11 amino acids. The CDR3 DNA is TGTGCCAGCACCTCCGGGGTTGAAGCTTTCTTT. This gives the protein CASTSGVEAFF. The complete variable domain, with remaining parts taken from reference TRBV5-6 and TRBJ1-1, reads DAGVTQSPTHLIKTRGQQVTLRCSPKSGHDTVSWYQQALGQGPQFIFQYYEEEERQRGNFPDRFSGHQFPNYSSELNVNALLLGDSALYLCASTSGVEAFFGQGTRLTVV.

The rearrangement joins TRBV4-3 to TRBJ1-4; D is unclear. This CDR3 is 14 amino acids long. V gave up 1 base and J gave up 8 bases, with 11 bases separating them. Germline CDR1 is LGHNA and CDR2 is YSLEER. The CDR3, as DNA: TGCGCCAGCAGCCAAGTGGGCCTTGGAGAAAAACTGTTTTTT. Translation gives CASSQVGLGEKLFF.

V and J are TRBV27 and TRBJ1-2, with a possible D match to TRBD1 (5 bases). The V gene lost 3 bases and the J gene lost 5 bases, with 16 bases spanning the gap. In germline, CDR1 is MNHEY, CDR2 SMNVEV (reference sequence). The length of the CDR3 is 15 residues. The CDR3 protein is CASSFAGRTIYGYTF. CDR3 sequence (DNA): TGTGCCAGCAGTTTTGCCGGACGGACAATATATGGCTACACCTTC.

The CDR3 bases are TGTGCCAGCAGCCTATTACAGGGGAACACCATATATTTT. Protein sequence: CASSLLQGNTIYF. The V and J genes are TRBV6-5 and TRBJ1-3, with 7 bases that match TRBD1. Germline V CDR1 and CDR2: MNHEY, SVGAGI. V dropped 6 bases and J dropped 7; count of bases not matched to a gene: 6. The CDR3 extends over 13 amino acids.

A single count supports this clone. The J gene is TRBJ2-3, the V gene TRBV6-6; D unresolved. From germline, CDR1 is MNHNY and CDR2 SVGAGI (reference sequence). With 3 bases removed from V and 0 bases from J, the gap between germline ends came to 10 bases. The CDR3 is 15 residues long. The CDR3: CASSYQTSSTDTQYF. The CDR3 DNA follows: TGTGCCAGCAGTTATCAGACCTCTAGCACAGATACGCAGTATTTT.

V gene TRBV28 combines with J gene TRBJ2-7; unclear D gene. This CDR3 is built from 15 residues. V lost 6 bases to trimming and J lost 4 bases, with 19 bases between them. Germline V gives CDR1 MDHEN, CDR2 SYDVKM. CDR3 residues: CASRPPGWGNYEQYF. The CDR3 bases are TGTGCCAGCAGACCCCCGGGTTGGGGTAATTACGAGCAGTACTTC.

V and J are TRBV19 and TRBJ2-2; tentative D call: TRBD1 (6 bases). V lost 7 bases and J lost 6, with 15 bases in between. This CDR3 spans 14 amino acids. Germline lookup yields CDR1 LNHDA and CDR2 SQIVND (reference sequence). The CDR3 here is CASTGQSVAGELFF. The CDR3 bases are TGTGCCAGTACTGGACAGTCCGTCGCCGGGGAGCTGTTTTTT.

The chain joins TRBV7-8 to TRBJ2-1; weak D call: TRBD1 (6 bases). Germline-derived CDR1 and CDR2 are SGHVS and FQNEAQ. Trimming removed 5 bases at V and 0 bases at J, with 11 bases between. The CDR3 runs to 15 residues. The DNA for the CDR3 is TGTGCCAGCAGCGAGACAGGCGGCTCCTACAATGAGCAGTTCTTC. Its translation is CASSETGGSYNEQFF. Together with reference TRBV7-8 and TRBJ2-1, the CDR3 gives the full variable domain: GAGVSQSPRYKVAKRGQDVALRCDPISGHVSLFWYQQALGQGPEFLTYFQNEAQLDKSGLPSDRFFAERPEGSVSTLKIQRTQQEDSAVYLCASSETGGSYNEQFFGPGTRLTVL.

The chain uses TRBV9 and TRBJ2-3; D is undetermined. Between the trimmed V and J ends, which lost 2 bases and 1 base, there was a span of 8 bases. CDR1 and CDR2 (germline): SGDLS, YYNGEE. The CDR3 consists of 14 residues. As DNA, the CDR3 is TGTGCCAGCAGCGTGGGTTGGGGCACAGATACGCAGTATTTT. Translation: CASSVGWGTDTQYF.

The J gene is TRBJ1-1, the V gene TRBV2; D remains unclear. The CDR3 contains 16 residues. The germline V gene encodes CDR1 SNHLY and CDR2 FYNNEI. The ends were cut back, 0 bases at V and 1 base at J, with 12 bases in the middle. The CDR3 region is CASSEAVTSENTEAFF. The CDR3 DNA reads as TGTGCCAGCAGTGAAGCAGTCACAAGCGAGAACACTGAAGCTTTCTTT.